The rows below give T cell receptor beta chains drawn from one sample of a study of metastatic and nonmetastatic thyroid tumors. With MiXCR, TCRdb called clones anew from the PCR reads. The sample includes about 20,000 clones, 10% to 15% seen only once; the top ten take approximately 6.2%. The sequencing sample was made of blood. These receptors all come from a male donor with papillary thyroid cancer or a benign thyroid nodule (not recorded which). Some clones in this sample may be carry-over from other donors' samples. Both conserved end residues are part of each CDR3. Fields, in order: V gene, clone size, J gene, D gene, CDR3 DNA, CDR3 protein. D genes are given only for firm matches. Where a row states a size, it is once, few, many or the class of an expanded clone; other rows omit it.

>TRBV27|-|TRBJ2-7|-
TGTGCCAGCAGTTTATACCAGGCGAGCTACGAGCAGTACTTC
CASSLYQASYEQYF
>TRBV5-6|many|TRBJ2-5|-
TGTGCCAGCAGCTTGGAGGGCAGGGAGACCCAGTACTTC
CASSLEGRETQYF
>TRBV7-9|many|TRBJ2-5|-
TGTGCCAGCAGCTTAGCGGGGGGATCGGAGACCCAGTACTTC
CASSLAGGSETQYF
>TRBV28|medium-sized|TRBJ2-6|-
TGTGCCAGCAGCCCCGGAACCCCGGACTGGGCTGGGGCCAACGTCCTGACTTTC
CASSPGTPDWAGANVLTF
>TRBV6-2/TRBV6-3|many|TRBJ1-5|-
TGTGCCAGCAGTTCCCCCCTTAGCAATCAGCCCCAGCATTTT
CASSSPLSNQPQHF
>TRBV6-7|many|TRBJ1-4|-
TGTGCCAGCAGTACAGGACAGACAAATGAAAAACTGTTTTTT
CASSTGQTNEKLFF
>TRBV7-9|many|TRBJ2-5|-
TGTGCCAGCAGCTTAGTGGGGGCACAAGAGACCCAGTACTTC
CASSLVGAQETQYF
>TRBV19|few|TRBJ1-2|-
TGTGCCAGTAGACGTGCAAAGCTCTATGGCTACACCTTC
CASRRAKLYGYTF
>TRBV3-1|many|TRBJ1-1|-
TGTGCCAGCAGCCAAGACCCGGGGTTGGGGGCTTTCTTT
CASSQDPGLGAFF
>TRBV5-1|-|TRBJ2-7|-
TGCGCCAGCAGCCCCCTCTATAGAGCCGCCTACGAGCAGTACTTC
CASSPLYRAAYEQYF
>TRBV12-5|many|TRBJ2-7|-
TGTGCTAGTGGTTTGGTGGGCAGGAGCTCCTACGAGCAGTACTTC
CASGLVGRSSYEQYF
>TRBV3-1|many|TRBJ2-1|TRBD2
TGTGCCAGCAGCCAAGATTGGGGGAGGGTGTACAATGAGCAGTTCTTC
CASSQDWGRVYNEQFF
>TRBV3-1|many|TRBJ2-7|TRBD2
TGTGCCAGCAGCCCACTAGCGGGAGGGGTCGAGCAGTACTTC
CASSPLAGGVEQYF
>TRBV7-9|many|TRBJ2-5|-
TGTGCCAGCAGCCGACCCTTCGAGACCCAGTACTTC
CASSRPFETQYF
>TRBV20-1|few|TRBJ2-7|TRBD1
TGCAGTGCTAGAGGGGACAGGGGTTTCGAGCAGTACTTC
CSARGDRGFEQYF
>TRBV7-9|many|TRBJ2-3|TRBD2
TGTGCCAGCAGCTCTAGCGGGATGGCAGATACGCAGTATTTT
CASSSSGMADTQYF
>TRBV28|-|TRBJ1-2|-
TGTGCCAGCAGCCGCATACTGGCCCGAGGTTATGGCTACACCTTC
CASSRILARGYGYTF
>TRBV7-8|many|TRBJ2-7|-
TGTGCCAGCAGCCCACGGAGGGACTTGTCCGAGCAGTACTTC
CASSPRRDLSEQYF
>TRBV20-1|once|TRBJ2-7|-
TGCAGTGCCCCATCAGGGGTTGACGAGCAGTACTTC
CSAPSGVDEQYF
>TRBV9|many|TRBJ2-3|-
TGTGCCAGCAGCGTATCCGGCGGGAGCACAGATACGCAGTATTTT
CASSVSGGSTDTQYF
>TRBV18|many|TRBJ2-3|TRBD2
TGTGCCAGCTCACCACCGGGACTAGCGGGACCAGATACGCAGTATTTT
CASSPPGLAGPDTQYF
>TRBV3-1|-|TRBJ2-7|-
TGTGCCAGCAGCCAAGTTACCGGTCCCTACGAGCAGTACTTC
CASSQVTGPYEQYF
>TRBV12-3/TRBV12-4|medium-sized|TRBJ1-6|-
TGTGCCAGCAGACTCGAGGGCTCCTATAATTCACCCCTCCACTTT
CASRLEGSYNSPLHF
>TRBV6-2/TRBV6-3|many|TRBJ2-1|-
TGTGCCAGCAATAAGGGGGGAGGCGGCTACAATGAGCAGTTCTTC
CASNKGGGGYNEQFF
>TRBV12-3/TRBV12-4|medium-sized|TRBJ2-1|-
TGTGCCAGCAGCCCCTGGGCACACAACAATGAGCAGTTCTTC
CASSPWAHNNEQFF
>TRBV5-6|-|TRBJ2-5|-
TGTGCCAGCAGTTCGGCGGGAACGGGCCAAGAGACCCAGTACTTC
CASSSAGTGQETQYF
>TRBV10-1|few|TRBJ2-3|TRBD2
TGCGCCAGCAGTGAGTCCGGGACTAGCGGGAGGAAGCATACGCAGTATTTT
CASSESGTSGRKHTQYF
>TRBV10-2|-|TRBJ1-2|-
TGCGCCAGCAGTGACGGCAGCCCAACTAACTATGGCTACACCTTC
CASSDGSPTNYGYTF
>TRBV5-7|many|TRBJ2-5|TRBD2
TGTGCCAGCAGCCACGCCAGCGGGAGGGGAGAGACCCAGTACTTC
CASSHASGRGETQYF
>TRBV6-2/TRBV6-3|-|TRBJ2-7|-
TGTGCCAGCAGTTACATACGAGGCTACGAGCAGTACTTC
CASSYIRGYEQYF
>TRBV7-6|many|TRBJ2-5|-
TGTGCCAGCAGCCACGGACGGACTCAAGAGACCCAGTACTTC
CASSHGRTQETQYF
>TRBV11-2|-|TRBJ2-3|TRBD2
TGTGCCAGCAGCTTAGAGCTAGCGGGAGTGAGAGATACGCAGTATTTT
CASSLELAGVRDTQYF
>TRBV6-2/TRBV6-3|few|TRBJ1-6|TRBD1
TGTGCCAGCAGTCGGACAGGGCCTTATTCACCCCTCCACTTT
CASSRTGPYSPLHF
>TRBV4-1|many|TRBJ1-1|-
TGCGCCAGCAGCCGGGAGGGGACGGGCACTGAAGCTTTCTTT
CASSREGTGTEAFF
>TRBV5-6|many|TRBJ2-7|TRBD2
TGTGCCAGCAGCCCCGGGACTAGCTTCGGCGAGCAGTACTTC
CASSPGTSFGEQYF
>TRBV27|many|TRBJ2-1|-
TGTGCCAGCAGTTCTCAGTCCAGGTCGACCTACAATGAGCAGTTCTTC
CASSSQSRSTYNEQFF
>TRBV27|-|TRBJ2-7|-
TGTGCCAGCAGTTTAAAGAGGGGCGTGGACGAGCAGTACTTC
CASSLKRGVDEQYF
>TRBV6-2/TRBV6-3|few|TRBJ2-1|TRBD2
TGTGCCAGCAGTAAAGGGACTAGCGTAGACAATGAGCAGTTCTTC
CASSKGTSVDNEQFF
>TRBV19|many|TRBJ1-2|-
TGTGCCAGTAGTATATTCAAGGAATACTATGGCTACACCTTC
CASSIFKEYYGYTF
>TRBV28|-|TRBJ2-3|TRBD2
TGTGCCAGCAGTCTCGGACTAGCGGGAGATTGGACAGATACGCAGTATTTT
CASSLGLAGDWTDTQYF
>TRBV7-8|many|TRBJ2-1|-
TGTGCCAGCAGCCGACCGGGGTCCTTCAATGAGCAGTTCTTC
CASSRPGSFNEQFF
>TRBV4-1|many|TRBJ1-1|-
TGCGCCAGCAGCCAAGAGAGCGTTTGGGGCACTGAAGCTTTCTTT
CASSQESVWGTEAFF
>TRBV3-1|-|TRBJ2-4|TRBD1
TGTGCCAGCAGCCGCGGGACAGGGGGTACAGCCAAAAACATTCAGTACTTC
CASSRGTGGTAKNIQYF
>TRBV20-1|many|TRBJ1-1|-
TGCAGTGCCAAAGGAGGCGTCACTGAAGCTTTCTTT
CSAKGGVTEAFF
>TRBV7-3|many|TRBJ2-5|TRBD2
TGTGCCAGCAGCCAGGGACTAGCGGGGAGTTTCGAGACCCAGTACTTC
CASSQGLAGSFETQYF
>TRBV24-1|medium-sized|TRBJ1-2|TRBD1
TGTGCCACCAGTGGATCGCCGGGACAGGGGGCCTATGGCTACACCTTC
CATSGSPGQGAYGYTF
>TRBV5-1|many|TRBJ2-7|TRBD2
TGCGCCAGCAGCTTTCTAGCGGGAGCCGCCTACGAGCAGTACTTC
CASSFLAGAAYEQYF
>TRBV6-1|medium-sized|TRBJ2-5|-
TGTGCCAGCAGTGAACGGGGGAGGGAGACCCAGTACTTC
CASSERGRETQYF
>TRBV20-1|-|TRBJ2-2|-
TGCAGTGCTAGGGACAGGAGGGCGGCTGGGGAGCTGTTTTTT
CSARDRRAAGELFF